The source of this T cell receptor beta chain is a study of a mutant IDH1 vaccine in newly diagnosed glioma. Study summary: Vaccinations were initiated 4-6 weeks following radiotherapy alone, or were given together with temozolomide cycles. The sex distribution of treated patients was around 60% male and about 38% female, with a mean age of roughly 40 years.

Data came from immunoSEQ multiplex PCR; TCRdb stores just in-frame clones and leaves some out. Of 110,000 or so clones in the sample, roughly 90% were seen once. A word on this clone: Its matching antigen is unknown.

Time point of the sample: week 11, during vaccination. Each dose of the vaccine consisted of 300 ug of mutant IDH1 20-mer peptide, with topical imiquimod. The CDR3 has 14 amino acids. CDR1 and CDR2 from the germline V gene are MNHEY and SMNVEV (reference sequence). V lost 2 bases to trimming and J lost 7 bases; unmatched junction nucleotides: 7. Sequenced material: PBMCs, taken from a glioma patient whose treatment included an IDH1 peptide vaccine. This TCR derives from a woman in her fifties or sixties with glioma. V is TRBV27 and J is TRBJ2-7, with 8 bases aligning to TRBD1. The CDR3 bases are TGTGCCAGCAGTTTAGACAGGGGCCTGGGGGAGCAGTACTTC. Residues: CASSLDRGLGEQYF.